These 19 T cell receptor beta chains originate from one sample sequenced in a study of CD8 T cells in Susac syndrome. With random hexamers, reverse transcription was performed on roughly 0.5 to 1 ug of RNA. Each CDR3 protein is one row after TCRdb ran MiXCR on the immunoSEQ multiplex PCR reads. The data show about 400,000 distinct CDR3 sequences, approximately 85% seen once. The sample consisted of CD8+ T cells from PBMCs. These receptors originate from a human donor with multiple sclerosis.

CDR3 nucleotides: TGTGCCAGCAGCTTAGATGGGCGGGGAACCATGAACACTGAAGCTTTCTTT. Amino acid sequence: CASSLDGRGTMNTEAFF. The chain uses TRBV11-2 and TRBJ1-1; no firm D call. V lost 0 bases and J 0 bases, leaving 14 bases between the germline ends. From germline, CDR1 is SGHAT and CDR2 FQNNGV. The CDR3 totals 17 residues.

The CDR3 region has the DNA TGTGCCAGCAGTCCAGACGGCGAAGAGACCCAGTACTTC. This gives the protein CASSPDGEETQYF. This chain connects TRBV12-3 or TRBV12-4 to TRBJ2-5; D gene ambiguous. There are 13 residues in the CDR3. Trimming cost V 5 bases and J 3 bases, with 10 bases left between them.

The chain recombines TRBV7-8 with TRBJ2-1; 7 positions agree with TRBD1. Germline V lookup: CDR1 SGHVS, CDR2 FQNEAQ. V dropped 5 bases and J dropped 8; count of bases not matched to a gene: 6. CDR3 length: 13 residues. CDR3 in DNA: TGTGCCAGCAGCCCTACAGGGGTGGATGAGCAGTTCTTC. The encoded protein is CASSPTGVDEQFF. Looking up the rest from reference TRBV7-8 and TRBJ2-1 gives the full variable domain: GAGVSQSPRYKVAKRGQDVALRCDPISGHVSLFWYQQALGQGPEFLTYFQNEAQLDKSGLPSDRFFAERPEGSVSTLKIQRTQQEDSAVYLCASSPTGVDEQFFGPGTRLTVL.

The V gene is TRBV9, the J gene TRBJ2-1; 7 bases match TRBD2. CDR1 is SGDLS and CDR2 is YYNGEE in the germline V gene. The V and J ends lost 4 bases and 5 bases, in that order; junction bases with no gene match: 15. The CDR3 consists of 17 residues. This CDR3 reads CASSTRWEGIVNNEQFF. The CDR3 DNA is TGTGCCAGCAGCACTCGTTGGGAGGGAATCGTTAACAATGAGCAGTTCTTC.

The V call is TRBV28, the J call TRBJ2-7; unclear D gene. Deletions cut 5 bases from V and 3 bases from J, with 11 bases between. Germline V gives CDR1 MDHEN, CDR2 SYDVKM. The CDR3 consists of 13 residues. The CDR3 DNA follows: TGTGCCAGCAGTCCTATGGGATACTACGAGCAGTACTTC. This encodes CASSPMGYYEQYF.

V gene TRBV7-9 combines with J gene TRBJ2-6; no firm D call. Germline V gene data show CDR1 as SEHNR and CDR2 as FQNEAQ (reference sequence). The CDR3 extends over 13 amino acids. The V end was cut by 4 bases, the J end by 11 bases, with 12 bases between. CDR3 DNA: TGTGCCAGCAGCTCCCCGAGGTTGTACGTCCTGACTTTC. This sequence encodes CASSSPRLYVLTF.

This clonotype was seen only once. This sequence joins TRBV12-3 or TRBV12-4 and TRBJ2-3, with D possibly TRBD1 on 6 matching bases. The CDR3 spans 15 residues. Trimming removed 1 base at V and 3 bases at J, with 11 bases between. The CDR3 region has the DNA TGTGCCAGCAGTTTAGGTTACAGGGCAACAGATACGCAGTATTTT. This encodes CASSLGYRATDTQYF.

The chain combines TRBV27 with TRBJ1-5; no reliable D call. V was shortened by 5 bases and J by 0 bases, with 8 bases between the two germline ends. The CDR3 length is 14 residues. In germline, CDR1 is MNHEY, CDR2 SMNVEV (reference sequence). The CDR3 nucleotides read TGTGCCAGCAGTCCCTGGTCTAGCAATCAGCCCCAGCATTTT. Translated: CASSPWSSNQPQHF.

The chain combines TRBV20-1 with TRBJ1-2; 7 bases are a match to TRBD1. The CDR3 extends over 14 amino acids. The junction had 13 bases not matched to a gene; V was cut back by 4 bases and J by 8 bases. Per germline, CDR1 DFQATT and CDR2 SNEGSKA (reference sequence). The CDR3 DNA reads TGCAGTGCTAAGACAGGGACAGAAGATTGGGGCTACACCTTC. It yields the protein CSAKTGTEDWGYTF.

This chain uses TRBV28 with TRBJ2-3; D could derive from TRBD1 or TRBD2 (5 bases each). This CDR3 spans 15 amino acids. Trimming removed 1 base at V and 2 bases at J, with 10 bases between. CDR1 is MDHEN and CDR2 is SYDVKM in the germline V gene. CDR3: CASSLFGAVTDTQYF. CDR3 DNA: TGTGCCAGCAGTTTATTCGGGGCCGTCACAGATACGCAGTATTTT. Full variable domain (missing parts from reference TRBV28 and TRBJ2-3): DVKVTQSSRYLVKRTGEKVFLECVQDMDHENMFWYRQDPGLGLRLIYFSYDVKMKEKGDIPEGYSVSREKKERFSLILESASTNQTSMYLCASSLFGAVTDTQYFGPGTRLTVL.

V usage is TRBV9 and J usage is TRBJ2-7; 7 bases map to TRBD1. The trim removed 3 bases at V and 3 bases at J, leaving 9 bases unmatched. Germline loops: CDR1 SGDLS, CDR2 YYNGEE. This CDR3 has 15 amino acids. This chain's CDR3 is CASSARQGLSYEQYF. The CDR3 nucleotides are TGTGCCAGCAGCGCAAGACAGGGTTTGAGCTACGAGCAGTACTTC. The complete variable domain, with remaining parts taken from reference TRBV9 and TRBJ2-7, reads DSGVTQTPKHLITATGQRVTLRCSPRSGDLSVYWYQQSLDQGLQFLIQYYNGEERAKGNILERFSAQQFPDLHSELNLSSLELGDSALYFCASSARQGLSYEQYFGPGTRLTVT.

This clonotype was seen only a few times. J is TRBJ2-7 and V is TRBV6-1; 9 bases are a match to TRBD1. J was trimmed by 2 bases and V by 6 bases; bases with no gene match: 8. CDR1 is MNHNS, CDR2 SASEGT, per germline. The CDR3 sequence is 15 residues long. Written as DNA, the CDR3 is TGTGCCAGCAGCCTGATCGGGACAGGGACCTACGAGCAGTACTTC. It is translated as CASSLIGTGTYEQYF.

The CDR3 bases are TGTGCCAGCAGCCAAGACCCCCTTCGGGAGATTTTGGGCACTGAAGCTTTCTTT. Amino acids: CASSQDPLREILGTEAFF. The chain is built from TRBV14 and TRBJ1-1; D is unresolved. There are 18 residues in the CDR3. Germline CDR1 is SGHDN and CDR2 is FVKESK. V was pared by 0 bases and J by 4 bases, with 21 bases between. Supplemented by reference TRBV14 and TRBJ1-1, the full variable domain reads EAGVTQFPSHSVIEKGQTVTLRCDPISGHDNLYWYRRVMGKEIKFLLHFVKESKQDESGMPNNRFLAERTGGTYSTLKVQPAELEDSGVYFCASSQDPLREILGTEAFFGQGTRLTVV.

The chain is built from TRBV27 and TRBJ2-3, with 13 bases matching TRBD2. From germline, CDR1 is MNHEY and CDR2 SMNVEV (reference sequence). The CDR3 contains 18 residues. V lost 2 bases to trimming and J lost 0 bases; unmatched junction nucleotides: 5. The CDR3 reads CASSLNGLAGVSTDTQYF. DNA for the CDR3: TGTGCCAGCAGTTTAAATGGACTAGCGGGAGTGAGCACAGATACGCAGTATTTT.

This sequence joins TRBV3-1 and TRBJ2-2, with TRBD2 as a possible D gene (5 bases). CDR1 and CDR2 from the germline V gene are LGHDT and YNNKEL (reference sequence). CDR3 length equals 13 residues. Trimming pared 6 bases from V and 8 bases from J, leaving 13 bases between. The CDR3 DNA reads TGTGCCAGCAGTCTTACCGGGGAGGGGGAGCTGTTTTTT. Its protein product is CASSLTGEGELFF.

V is TRBV27 and J is TRBJ2-1, with 7 nucleotides matching TRBD2. The germline V gene has CDR1 MNHEY and CDR2 SMNVEV (reference sequence). The CDR3 loop spans 13 amino acids. V lost 5 bases, J lost 8 bases, and 6 bases stayed unmatched. DNA for the CDR3: TGTGCCAGCAGTCGGGGGACTACTTATGAGCAGTTCTTC. It yields the protein CASSRGTTYEQFF.

CDR3 DNA sequence: TGTGCCAGCGTACTAGATTTCACAGATACGCAGTATTTT. Translation gives CASVLDFTDTQYF. The chain combines TRBV6-1 with TRBJ2-3, with a weak D call TRBD2 (5 bases). This CDR3 contains 13 residues. Between the trimmed V and J ends, which lost 8 bases and 2 bases, there was a span of 11 bases. The V gene's germline CDR1 is MNHNS and CDR2 SASEGT.

The chain combines TRBV3-1 with TRBJ2-5; weak D call: TRBD2 (6 bases). Looked up from germline, CDR1 is LGHDT and CDR2 is YNNKEL (reference sequence). V was shortened by 4 bases and J by 0 bases, with 9 bases between the two germline ends. The length of the CDR3 is 14 residues. CDR3 sequence: CASSRPGDQETQYF. In DNA form, the CDR3 reads TGTGCCAGCAGCCGACCGGGGGACCAAGAGACCCAGTACTTC.

The chain couples TRBV19 to TRBJ2-1, with 10 bases identical to TRBD1. The CDR3 is made up of 17 amino acids. V trimming: 1 base; J trimming: 2 bases; junction bases outside the gene matches: 5. Per germline, CDR1 LNHDA and CDR2 SQIVND (reference sequence). In DNA form, the CDR3 reads TGTGCCAGTAGTATAGCTTGGACAGGGGGGCCCTACAATGAGCAGTTCTTC. It codes for CASSIAWTGGPYNEQFF.